Listed here are 24 T cell receptor beta chains from one sample, sequenced in a study of cytomegalovirus exposure and HLA in healthy donors. Some clones are missing from TCRdb's copy, which holds only in-frame ones; the method was immunoSEQ multiplex PCR. The sample carries over 70,000 clones, around 90% recorded once. Sequencing was done on a sample of PBMCs. The source is a woman in her late teens or twenties in good health and CMV-seropositive.

The chain recombines TRBV30 with TRBJ2-3, with 8 bases matching TRBD2. V shed 1 base and J 1 base; nucleotides not matched to a gene: 7. The CDR3 runs to 16 residues. Germline loops: CDR1 GTSNPN, CDR2 SVGIG (reference sequence). CDR3 amino acids: CAWSALTGGGTDTQYF. Here the CDR3 DNA reads TGTGCCTGGAGTGCTCTAACGGGGGGGGGCACAGATACGCAGTATTTT.

This sequence joins TRBV4-2 and TRBJ2-7, with 7 bases identical to TRBD2. Germline CDR1 reads LGHNA; CDR2 reads YNFKEQ. The CDR3 totals 16 residues. Trimming took 5 bases from V and 5 from J; bases not matched to a gene: 15. As DNA, the CDR3 is TGTGCCAGCAGCTTGGATGCCTGGGGGGGGAGCAACGAGCAGTACTTC. This translates into CASSLDAWGGSNEQYF.

The chain couples TRBV5-5 to TRBJ1-4; D call uncertain. Germline lookup yields CDR1 SGHKS and CDR2 YYEKEE (reference sequence). The CDR3 has 14 amino acids. Trimming shortened V by 4 bases and J by 8 bases, and 15 bases separated the two germline ends. CDR3 sequence (DNA): TGTGCCAGCAGCCCCGAGGGATCCCCGGAAAAACTGTTTTTT. Its translation is CASSPEGSPEKLFF.

The chain is built from TRBV6-6 and TRBJ2-7, with D perhaps TRBD2 (6 bases). CDR3 length equals 15 residues. Germline V gene data show CDR1 as MNHNY and CDR2 as SVGAGI (reference sequence). Deletions cut 0 bases from V and 1 base from J, with 10 bases between. The CDR3 coding sequence is TGTGCCAGCAGTTACTCAGACGGGGGATCCTACGAGCAGTACTTC. Translated, it gives CASSYSDGGSYEQYF.

V usage is TRBV18 and J usage is TRBJ2-1, with 9 bases lining up with TRBD2. The CDR3 is made up of 16 amino acids. V shed 3 bases, J shed 7 bases, and the junction held 10 bases outside the gene matches. Germline-derived CDR1 and CDR2 are KGHSH and LQKENI. In nucleotides, the CDR3 is TGTGCCAGCTCACCGAGGTTTAGCGGGAGCTATAATGAGCAGTTCTTC. Translating gives CASSPRFSGSYNEQFF.

The chain is built from TRBV4-1 and TRBJ1-3; TRBD1 matches 7 bases. Trimming at V came to 6 bases and at J to 8 bases, leaving 4 bases not matched to a gene. The CDR3 totals 12 residues. Germline V gives CDR1 MGHRA, CDR2 YSYEKL. The CDR3 region has the DNA TGCGCCAGCAGGGGGACAGCAGACACCATATATTTT. Its protein is CASRGTADTIYF.

This chain links TRBV6-1 with TRBJ1-1; D may be TRBD1 (5 bases). CDR1 and CDR2 (germline): MNHNS, SASEGT. The V gene lost 10 bases and the J gene lost 5 bases, with 20 bases spanning the gap. The CDR3 has 14 residues. For the CDR3, the DNA is TGTGCCACCCGTCTTAAGCAGGGTTTTACTGAAGCTTTCTTT. Translation gives CATRLKQGFTEAFF.

V gene TRBV10-3 combines with J gene TRBJ1-4; no clear D gene. Germline CDR1 is ENHRY and CDR2 is SYGVKD. Trimming took 6 bases from V and 8 from J, leaving 10 bases between them. The CDR3 extends over 12 amino acids. The CDR3 DNA sequence: TGTGCCATCAGGGGAGATGAGGAAAAACTGTTTTTT. It yields the protein CAIRGDEEKLFF.

V usage is TRBV2 and J usage is TRBJ1-1; D is perhaps TRBD1 (6 bases). The germline V gene encodes CDR1 SNHLY and CDR2 FYNNEI. The CDR3 has 14 amino acids. V lost 5 bases, J lost 5 bases, and 15 bases lay in between. The CDR3 DNA sequence: TGTGCCAGCAGTTTTACCGACAGGTTAACTGAAGCTTTCTTT. This codes for CASSFTDRLTEAFF.

The chain joins TRBV13 to TRBJ2-3; 14 positions match TRBD2. CDR1 is PRHDT and CDR2 is FYEKMQ in the germline V gene (reference sequence). The CDR3 contains 15 residues. The trim removed 5 bases at V and 5 bases at J, leaving 3 bases unmatched. The CDR3 region has the DNA TGTGCCAGCAGCCGGGGACTAGCGGGAGTAGATACGCAGTATTTT. Translation: CASSRGLAGVDTQYF. Full variable domain (outside the CDR3, taken from reference TRBV13 and TRBJ2-3): AAGVIQSPRHLIKEKRETATLKCYPIPRHDTVYWYQQGPGQDPQFLISFYEKMQSDKGSIPDRFSAQQFSDYHSELNMSSLELGDSALYFCASSRGLAGVDTQYFGPGTRLTVL.

The chain employs TRBV6-6 and TRBJ1-1, with unresolved D. Trimming took 5 bases from V and 7 from J, leaving 17 bases between them. The CDR3 spans 14 residues. Germline CDR1 reads MNHNY; CDR2 reads SVGAGI (reference sequence). The CDR3 DNA reads TGTGCCAGCAGTCCCGGTGACCGGGTGGGTGAAGCTTTCTTT. It codes for CASSPGDRVGEAFF.

The chain uses TRBV29-1 and TRBJ2-7; 11 bases are a match to TRBD1. This CDR3 region has 14 residues. Germline V CDR1 and CDR2: SQVTM, ANQGSEA. Germline trimming cut 7 bases from V and 5 bases from J; bases unmatched to any gene: 10. The CDR3 is CSAGQGAILDEQYF. CDR3 DNA sequence: TGCAGCGCCGGACAGGGGGCTATATTGGACGAGCAGTACTTC.

The chain joins TRBV4-2 to TRBJ1-6, with no clear D. Trimming removed 0 bases at V and 5 bases at J, with 8 bases between. The CDR3 spans 15 residues. Germline assignment: CDR1 LGHNA and CDR2 YNFKEQ. CDR3 nucleotides: TGTGCCAGCAGCCAAGACCCGGGGAATAATTCACCCCTCCACTTT. It specifies CASSQDPGNNSPLHF.

This clone has a single count. This chain links TRBV2 with TRBJ2-2; 15 bases agree with TRBD2. This CDR3 spans 17 amino acids. Germline assignment: CDR1 SNHLY and CDR2 FYNNEI. Trimming at V came to 4 bases and at J to 3 bases, leaving 3 bases not matched to a gene. CDR3 loop: CASSGTSGRADTGELFF. CDR3 DNA sequence: TGTGCCAGCAGTGGGACTAGCGGGAGGGCCGACACCGGGGAGCTGTTTTTT.

This sequence joins TRBV9 and TRBJ2-3, with a tentative D call TRBD1 (5 bases). Germline CDR1 reads SGDLS; CDR2 reads YYNGEE. The CDR3 loop spans 15 amino acids. The ends were cut back, 1 base at V and 2 bases at J, with 11 bases in the middle. CDR3 amino acids: CASSVQVGVTDTQYF. The CDR3 region has the DNA TGTGCCAGCAGCGTACAGGTAGGGGTCACAGATACGCAGTATTTT.

This sequence joins TRBV28 and TRBJ2-7; the D gene is possibly TRBD2 (5 bases). V lost 5 bases to trimming and J lost 2 bases, with 16 bases between them. Germline V gene sequence: CDR1 MDHEN, CDR2 SYDVKM. The CDR3 length is 15 residues. CDR3 in amino acids: CASSAGSFSPYEQYF. CDR3 nucleotides: TGTGCCAGCAGTGCGGGTAGTTTTTCTCCCTACGAGCAGTACTTC.

V gene TRBV27 combines with J gene TRBJ2-1, with 10 bases lining up with TRBD2. The J segment lost 2 bases and the V segment lost 5 bases, leaving 3 bases of the junction unmatched. The length of the CDR3 is 15 residues. Germline V CDR1 and CDR2: MNHEY, SMNVEV (reference sequence). This chain's CDR3 is CASSRTSGPYNEQFF. DNA for the CDR3: TGTGCCAGCAGTCGGACTAGCGGTCCCTACAATGAGCAGTTCTTC.

The chain is built from TRBV7-6 and TRBJ1-5; the match to TRBD1 covers 9 bases. The trim removed 8 bases at V and 4 bases at J, leaving 6 bases unmatched. This CDR3 is built from 14 residues. Looked up from germline, CDR1 is SGHVS and CDR2 is FNYEAQ. The CDR3 region is CASSTGGPNQPQHF. CDR3 DNA sequence: TGTGCCAGCTCCACAGGGGGCCCAAATCAGCCCCAGCATTTT.

The chain has TRBV30 and TRBJ2-2, with TRBD1 matching 7 bases. Germline lookup yields CDR1 GTSNPN and CDR2 SVGIG (reference sequence). V trimming: 1 base; J trimming: 7 bases; junction bases outside the gene matches: 6. This CDR3 contains 14 residues. This CDR3 reads CAWSAITGVGELFF. CDR3 in DNA: TGTGCCTGGAGTGCCATAACAGGGGTCGGGGAGCTGTTTTTT. Supplemented by reference TRBV30 and TRBJ2-2, the full variable domain reads SQTIHQWPATLVQPVGSPLSLECTVEGTSNPNLYWYRQAAGRGLQLLFYSVGIGQISSEVPQNLSASRPQDRQFILSSKKLLLSDSGFYLCAWSAITGVGELFFGEGSRLTVL.

The chain uses TRBV30 and TRBJ1-2; D is ambiguous. Germline V gene sequence: CDR1 GTSNPN, CDR2 SVGIG (reference sequence). CDR3 length: 14 amino acids. V lost 5 bases, J lost 0 bases, and 13 bases lay in between. This chain's CDR3 is CAWEPRRSNYGYTF. The DNA for the CDR3 is TGTGCCTGGGAACCAAGGAGGTCTAACTATGGCTACACCTTC.

The rearrangement uses TRBV4-1 and TRBJ1-1; 7 bases are a match to TRBD1. The ends lost 6 bases at V and 5 bases at J; junction bases unmatched: 9. CDR3 length equals 14 residues. Germline V gives CDR1 MGHRA, CDR2 YSYEKL. CDR3 region: CASSKRGLGTEAFF. For the CDR3, the DNA is TGCGCCAGCAGTAAGAGGGGGCTCGGTACTGAAGCTTTCTTT.

The chain joins TRBV4-1 to TRBJ2-3, with D perhaps TRBD2 (6 bases). Trimming took 3 bases from V and 0 from J, leaving 16 bases between them. The CDR3 loop spans 17 amino acids. In germline, CDR1 is MGHRA, CDR2 YSYEKL. CDR3 protein: CASSHAGFRLSTDTQYF. The DNA for the CDR3 is TGCGCCAGCAGCCATGCGGGATTTCGCCTTAGCACAGATACGCAGTATTTT.

V usage is TRBV4-3 and J usage is TRBJ2-2; 8 nucleotides line up with TRBD1. This CDR3 contains 18 residues. Trimming cost V 4 bases and J 3 bases; bases outside gene matches: 13. CDR1 and CDR2 from the germline V gene are LGHNA and YSLEER. The CDR3 spells CASSLDTSGTGYTGELFF. The CDR3 nucleotides are TGCGCCAGCAGCCTCGATACGAGTGGGACAGGATACACCGGGGAGCTGTTTTTT.

This clone was detected many times. This chain links TRBV7-2 with TRBJ2-1, with 8 nucleotides matching TRBD2. The CDR3 spans 16 residues. Germline values: CDR1 SGHTA, CDR2 FQGNSA. V lost 4 bases, J lost 5 bases, and 10 bases stayed unmatched. DNA of the CDR3: TGTGCCAGCAGCTCAAGGACTAGCTCTGTCCACAATGAGCAGTTCTTC. It is translated as CASSSRTSSVHNEQFF.